These 28 T cell receptor beta chains were all obtained from the same sample, sequenced in a study of T cell responses to AZD1222 COVID-19 vaccine. TCRdb's table, derived via immunoSEQ multiplex PCR, lists solely in-frame clones and lacks some. The sample has about 59,000 clones, approximately 89% seen once. The specimen comprised peripheral blood, sampled 28 days after the second AZD1222 dose. The receptor set was obtained from an adult who received the AZD1222 COVID-19 vaccine.

The V and J genes are TRBV12-5 and TRBJ2-3; 10 positions match TRBD2. The CDR3 contains 15 residues. With V trimmed by 5 bases and J by 2 bases, 4 bases remained unmatched. CDR1 and CDR2 from the germline V gene are LGHNT and FRNRAP. CDR3 residues: CASGASGRDTDTQYF. The DNA for the CDR3 is TGTGCTAGTGGTGCGAGCGGGAGGGACACAGATACGCAGTATTTT.

The CDR3 here is CASTPRQNTEAFF. The CDR3 nucleotides read TGTGCCAGCACCCCCAGGCAGAACACTGAAGCTTTCTTT. This chain links TRBV6-2 or TRBV6-3 with TRBJ1-1; D unclear. Germline assignment: CDR1 MNHEY and CDR2 SVGEGT. This CDR3 contains 13 residues. Trimming pared 7 bases from V and 1 base from J, leaving 10 bases between.

V gene TRBV10-3 combines with J gene TRBJ2-7; TRBD1 matches at 10 bases. CDR3 length: 15 residues. Per the germline V gene, CDR1 is ENHRY and CDR2 is SYGVKD. The junction had 4 bases not matched to a gene; V was cut back by 0 bases and J by 5 bases. CDR3 protein: CAISESEDRGDEQYF. As DNA, the CDR3 is TGTGCCATCAGTGAGTCGGAGGACAGGGGGGACGAGCAGTACTTC.

The chain recombines TRBV5-4 with TRBJ1-2, with TRBD1 identical over 7 bases. The germline CDR1 and CDR2 sequences are SGHNT and YYREEE (reference sequence). CDR3 length: 13 amino acids. V lost 5 bases, J lost 6 bases, and 7 bases stayed unmatched. The CDR3 protein is CASSSRQGDGYTF. CDR3 nucleotides: TGTGCCAGCAGTTCTAGACAGGGCGATGGCTACACCTTC.

This clone was seen just once. The chain links TRBV6-5 to TRBJ1-4; no firm D call. The CDR3 spans 14 residues. Trimming pared 6 bases from V and 7 bases from J, leaving 15 bases between. The germline CDR1 and CDR2 sequences are MNHEY and SVGAGI. The CDR3 DNA is TGTGCCAGCAGCTTAAGGACTTTGCCTGAAAAACTGTTTTTT. Translating it yields CASSLRTLPEKLFF.

V gene TRBV10-3 combines with J gene TRBJ1-1, with D tentatively TRBD1 (6 bases). This CDR3 has 15 residues. The germline V gene encodes CDR1 ENHRY and CDR2 SYGVKD. Trimming removed 5 bases at V and 2 bases at J, with 15 bases between. CDR3 coding DNA: TGTGCCATCAGTTTTGGGGGCAGCGGAAACACTGAAGCTTTCTTT. Its protein product is CAISFGGSGNTEAFF.

This chain joins TRBV4-1 and TRBJ2-6; tentatively, D is TRBD1 (6 bases). The CDR3 runs to 17 residues. Trimming cost V 4 bases and J 0 bases, with 13 bases left between them. Germline assignment: CDR1 MGHRA and CDR2 YSYEKL. CDR3 residues: CASSPLLQGSGANVLTF. CDR3 coding DNA: TGCGCCAGCAGCCCCCTCCTACAGGGCTCTGGGGCCAACGTCCTGACTTTC.

This clone was counted a single time. The chain has TRBV14 and TRBJ2-1; TRBD1 aligns across 7 bases. V shed 6 bases, J shed 2 bases, and the junction held 7 bases outside the gene matches. The CDR3 is made up of 15 amino acids. CDR1 SGHDN and CDR2 FVKESK come from the germline V gene. The CDR3 loop reads CASRGRDRAYNEQFF. The CDR3 DNA sequence: TGTGCCAGCAGGGGCCGGGACAGAGCCTACAATGAGCAGTTCTTC.

The CDR3 DNA sequence: TGTGCCAGTAGTATGAGGTTGGAGGGGGCTTACTCCTACGAGCAGTACTTC. Its translation is CASSMRLEGAYSYEQYF. The chain carries TRBV19 and TRBJ2-7, with a tentative D call TRBD1 (7 bases). V was cut by 3 bases and J by 0 bases, with 18 bases left in between. CDR3 length: 17 residues. Germline values: CDR1 LNHDA, CDR2 SQIVND (reference sequence).

The rearrangement uses TRBV7-2 and TRBJ1-2; maybe TRBD1 (6 bases). Germline V lookup: CDR1 SGHTA, CDR2 FQGNSA. The CDR3 is 13 amino acids. Trimming left V 1 base short and J 6 bases short, with 9 bases between. The CDR3 DNA sequence: TGTGCCAGCAGCTTAGTAGGGGGAAATGGCTACACCTTC. It encodes CASSLVGGNGYTF.

The genes are TRBV10-2 and TRBJ2-7; TRBD1 aligns across 10 bases. Unmatched junction bases numbered 7, after V lost 8 bases and J lost 3 bases. The CDR3 is made up of 14 amino acids. Germline V gene sequence: CDR1 WSHSY, CDR2 SAAADI. The chain's CDR3 is CASFGGQGSYEQYF. DNA of the CDR3: TGCGCCAGCTTTGGGGGACAGGGGAGCTACGAGCAGTACTTC.

In this sample, this clone turned up once. The genes are TRBV13 and TRBJ1-1, with D tentatively TRBD1 (5 bases). Trimming shortened V by 4 bases and J by 1 base, and 16 bases separated the two germline ends. The CDR3 is 16 amino acids. From germline, CDR1 is PRHDT and CDR2 FYEKMQ (reference sequence). The CDR3 reads CASSSSLGAPNTEAFF. In DNA, the CDR3 is TGTGCCAGCAGCTCATCCTTAGGGGCACCGAACACTGAAGCTTTCTTT. Complete variable domain (other parts from reference TRBV13 and TRBJ1-1): AAGVIQSPRHLIKEKRETATLKCYPIPRHDTVYWYQQGPGQDPQFLISFYEKMQSDKGSIPDRFSAQQFSDYHSELNMSSLELGDSALYFCASSSSLGAPNTEAFFGQGTRLTVV.

The chain recombines TRBV14 with TRBJ2-1; TRBD2 matches at 9 bases. V trimming: 4 bases; J trimming: 8 bases; junction bases outside the gene matches: 12. Germline CDR1 is SGHDN and CDR2 is FVKESK. This CDR3 spans 16 amino acids. CDR3 sequence reads: CASSPTMREGRDEQFF. In DNA form, the CDR3 reads TGTGCCAGCAGCCCCACTATGCGGGAGGGCCGAGATGAGCAGTTCTTC.

The V and J genes are TRBV10-3 and TRBJ1-5, with a possible D match to TRBD1 (6 bases). The V end was cut by 7 bases, the J end by 6 bases, with 13 bases between. The CDR3 is made up of 13 amino acids. Germline loops: CDR1 ENHRY, CDR2 SYGVKD. CDR3 residues: CAIKGGGPQPQHF. Here the CDR3 DNA reads TGTGCCATCAAGGGCGGGGGGCCTCAGCCCCAGCATTTT.

The chain combines TRBV27 with TRBJ2-7; D uncertain. The CDR3 runs to 14 residues. Between the trimmed V and J ends, which lost 3 bases and 2 bases, there was a span of 11 bases. Per germline, CDR1 MNHEY and CDR2 SMNVEV (reference sequence). The CDR3 loop reads CASSFTNPPYEQYF. Here the CDR3 DNA reads TGTGCCAGCAGTTTTACCAATCCCCCCTACGAGCAGTACTTC.

The rearrangement links TRBV11-2 to TRBJ1-2; the D gene is possibly TRBD1 (6 bases). Germline V gene lookup returns CDR1 SGHAT and CDR2 FQNNGV. This CDR3 contains 11 residues. Trimming shortened V by 5 bases and J by 7 bases, and 8 bases separated the two germline ends. CDR3 in amino acids: CASSQQGGYTF. As DNA, the CDR3 is TGTGCCAGCAGCCAACAGGGTGGCTACACCTTC.

The chain couples TRBV5-1 to TRBJ2-3, with a tentative D call TRBD2 (5 bases). The CDR3 has 15 amino acids. Germline V gene lookup returns CDR1 SGHRS and CDR2 YFSETQ. V shed 5 bases and J shed 3 bases, with 16 bases lying between them. CDR3 region: CASRVQLVPTDTQYF. The CDR3 DNA reads TGCGCCAGCAGGGTACAACTAGTTCCGACAGATACGCAGTATTTT.

The chain has TRBV6-2 or TRBV6-3 and TRBJ2-2; tentative D call: TRBD1 (6 bases). CDR3 length equals 18 residues. V lost 4 bases, J lost 0 bases, and 18 bases lay in between. Germline assignment: CDR1 MNHEY and CDR2 SVGEGT. The CDR3 nucleotides read TGTGCCAGCAGTTCATCGGGAACACGGACAGCGAACACCGGGGAGCTGTTTTTT. Protein product: CASSSSGTRTANTGELFF.

This clone was observed a single time. The chain carries TRBV27 and TRBJ1-1, with unresolved D. This CDR3 has 14 amino acids. Germline values: CDR1 MNHEY, CDR2 SMNVEV (reference sequence). Trimming shortened V by 2 bases and J by 1 base, and 8 bases separated the two germline ends. The CDR3 DNA follows: TGTGCCAGCAGTTTACTCGCCGGGAACACTGAAGCTTTCTTT. Translation gives CASSLLAGNTEAFF.

This clone was detected only once. The chain combines TRBV6-5 with TRBJ2-7; a possible D gene is TRBD2 (6 bases). The V and J ends lost 7 bases and 5 bases respectively, with 15 bases between them. This CDR3 contains 13 residues. Germline V gives CDR1 MNHEY, CDR2 SVGAGI. The CDR3: CASTHGGVDEQYF. The CDR3 DNA reads TGTGCCAGCACCCATGGAGGGGTCGACGAGCAGTACTTC.

V is TRBV19 and J is TRBJ1-1; D possibly corresponds to TRBD1 (5 bases). V lost 9 bases and J lost 1, with 18 bases in between. The germline gives CDR1 LNHDA, CDR2 SQIVND (reference sequence). The CDR3 is 15 amino acids. The CDR3: CARRQKRDENTEAFF. CDR3 nucleotide sequence: TGTGCCAGGAGACAAAAGAGGGACGAGAACACTGAAGCTTTCTTT.

This chain joins TRBV3-1 (or the pseudogene TRBV3-2) and TRBJ2-7; the match to TRBD2 covers 11 bases. CDR3 length equals 18 residues. V trimming: 0 bases; J trimming: 0 bases; junction bases outside the gene matches: 7. CDR1 is LGHDT, CDR2 YNNKEL, per germline (reference sequence). The DNA for the CDR3 is TGTGCCAGCAGCCAAGATATCCGGGGACTAGCGGCCTCCTACGAGCAGTACTTC. It is translated as CASSQDIRGLAASYEQYF.

The gene calls are TRBV7-9 and TRBJ2-3, with D tentatively TRBD1 (6 bases). CDR1 and CDR2 (germline): SEHNR, FQNEAQ (reference sequence). V was trimmed by 2 bases and J by 2 bases, leaving 8 bases between them. CDR3 length: 14 residues. The chain's CDR3 is CASSLPGDTDTQYF. CDR3 nucleotide sequence: TGTGCCAGCAGCTTACCAGGGGACACAGATACGCAGTATTTT.

CDR3 protein: CASRIGLAGETQYF. DNA for the CDR3: TGTGCCAGCAGGATTGGACTCGCCGGGGAGACCCAGTACTTC. The chain links TRBV7-2 to TRBJ2-5, with D perhaps TRBD2 (5 bases). The CDR3 is made up of 14 amino acids. V shed 6 bases and J shed 5 bases, with 16 bases lying between them. Per germline, CDR1 SGHTA and CDR2 FQGNSA. The whole variable domain, remainder taken from reference TRBV7-2 and TRBJ2-5, is GAGVSQSPSNKVTEKGKDVELRCDPISGHTALYWYRQSLGQGLEFLIYFQGNSAPDKSGLPSDRFSAERTGGSVSTLTIQRTQQEDSAVYLCASRIGLAGETQYFGPGTRLLVL.

Written as DNA, the CDR3 is TGTGCCAGCAGTCCGAGGGGGAGGAGCACAGATACGCAGTATTTT. Its translation: CASSPRGRSTDTQYF. The V gene is TRBV3-1 (or the pseudogene TRBV3-2), the J gene TRBJ2-3; D possibly uses TRBD1 or TRBD2 (6 bases each). Trimming left V 6 bases short and J 0 bases short, with 13 bases between. This CDR3 has 15 amino acids. From germline, CDR1 is LGHDT and CDR2 YNNKEL (reference sequence).

The chain carries TRBV5-1 and TRBJ1-3; tentatively, D is TRBD1 (6 bases). The V end lost 1 base, the J end lost 3 bases, and 8 bases lay between the germline ends. CDR1 and CDR2 (germline): SGHRS, YFSETQ. This CDR3 spans 14 amino acids. CDR3 region: CASSLTGLGNTIYF. CDR3 nucleotides: TGCGCCAGCAGCTTGACAGGGCTTGGAAACACCATATATTTT.

This chain uses TRBV27 with TRBJ2-4, with D tentatively TRBD1 or TRBD2 (6 bases each). Germline CDR1 is MNHEY and CDR2 is SMNVEV (reference sequence). Trimming cost V 3 bases and J 3 bases, with 15 bases left between them. This CDR3 region has 16 residues. The CDR3 sequence is CASSFGPGGGKNIQYF. The CDR3 region has the DNA TGTGCCAGCAGTTTTGGGCCAGGAGGGGGCAAAAACATTCAGTACTTC.

The chain joins TRBV27 to TRBJ2-7, with 7 bases identical to TRBD1. The CDR3 covers 15 residues. Germline loops: CDR1 MNHEY, CDR2 SMNVEV (reference sequence). With 4 bases clipped from V and 0 bases from J, the junction kept 6 bases outside the gene matches. The CDR3 bases are TGTGCCAGCAGTTCCGGACAGGTGAGCTCCTACGAGCAGTACTTC. Translated: CASSSGQVSSYEQYF.